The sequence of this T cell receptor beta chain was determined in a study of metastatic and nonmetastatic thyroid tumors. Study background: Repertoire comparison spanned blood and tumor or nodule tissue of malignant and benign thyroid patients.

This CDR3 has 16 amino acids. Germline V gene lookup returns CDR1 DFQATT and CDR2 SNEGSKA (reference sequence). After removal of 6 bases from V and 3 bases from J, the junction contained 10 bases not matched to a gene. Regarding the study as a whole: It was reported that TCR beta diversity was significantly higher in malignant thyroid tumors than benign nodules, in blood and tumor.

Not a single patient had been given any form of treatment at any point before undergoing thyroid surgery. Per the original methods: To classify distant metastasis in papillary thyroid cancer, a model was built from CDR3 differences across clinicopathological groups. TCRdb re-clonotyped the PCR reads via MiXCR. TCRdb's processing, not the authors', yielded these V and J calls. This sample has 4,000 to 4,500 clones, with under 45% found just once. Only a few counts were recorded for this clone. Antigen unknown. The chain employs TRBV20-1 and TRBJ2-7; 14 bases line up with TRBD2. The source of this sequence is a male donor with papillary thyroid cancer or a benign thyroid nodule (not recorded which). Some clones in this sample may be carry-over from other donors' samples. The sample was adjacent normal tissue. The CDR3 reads CSALGTSGSVSYEQYF. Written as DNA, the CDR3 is TGCAGTGCCCTGGGGACTAGCGGGAGTGTAAGCTACGAGCAGTACTTC.